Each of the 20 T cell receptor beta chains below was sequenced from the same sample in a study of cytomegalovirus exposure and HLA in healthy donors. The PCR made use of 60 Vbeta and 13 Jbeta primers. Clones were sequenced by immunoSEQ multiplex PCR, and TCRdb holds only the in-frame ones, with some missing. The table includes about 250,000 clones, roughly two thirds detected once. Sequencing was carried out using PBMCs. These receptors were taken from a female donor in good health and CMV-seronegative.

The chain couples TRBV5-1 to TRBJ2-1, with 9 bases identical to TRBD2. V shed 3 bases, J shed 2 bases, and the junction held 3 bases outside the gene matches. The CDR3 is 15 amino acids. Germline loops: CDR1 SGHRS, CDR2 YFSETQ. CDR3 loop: CASSSGLATYNEQFF. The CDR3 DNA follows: TGCGCCAGCAGCTCGGGACTAGCAACCTACAATGAGCAGTTCTTC.

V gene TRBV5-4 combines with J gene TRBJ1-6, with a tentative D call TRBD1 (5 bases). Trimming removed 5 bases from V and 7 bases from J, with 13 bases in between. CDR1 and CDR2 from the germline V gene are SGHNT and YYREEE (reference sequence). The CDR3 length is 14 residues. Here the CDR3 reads CASSFDTGNSPLHF. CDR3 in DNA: TGTGCCAGCAGTTTCGACACAGGAAATTCACCCCTCCACTTT.

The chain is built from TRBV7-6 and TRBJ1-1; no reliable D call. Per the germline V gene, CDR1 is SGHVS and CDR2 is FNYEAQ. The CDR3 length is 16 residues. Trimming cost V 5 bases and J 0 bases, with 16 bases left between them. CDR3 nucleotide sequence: TGTGCCAGCAGCCGTTTTCCGGCGGGAATGAACACTGAAGCTTTCTTT. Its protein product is CASSRFPAGMNTEAFF.

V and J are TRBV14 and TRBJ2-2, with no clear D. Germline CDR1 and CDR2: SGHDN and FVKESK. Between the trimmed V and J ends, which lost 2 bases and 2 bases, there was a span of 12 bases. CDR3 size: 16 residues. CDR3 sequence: CASSQTSRFNTGELFF. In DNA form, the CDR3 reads TGTGCCAGCAGCCAAACCTCGCGCTTCAACACCGGGGAGCTGTTTTTT. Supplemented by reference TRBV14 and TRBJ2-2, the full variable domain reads EAGVTQFPSHSVIEKGQTVTLRCDPISGHDNLYWYRRVMGKEIKFLLHFVKESKQDESGMPNNRFLAERTGGTYSTLKVQPAELEDSGVYFCASSQTSRFNTGELFFGEGSRLTVL.

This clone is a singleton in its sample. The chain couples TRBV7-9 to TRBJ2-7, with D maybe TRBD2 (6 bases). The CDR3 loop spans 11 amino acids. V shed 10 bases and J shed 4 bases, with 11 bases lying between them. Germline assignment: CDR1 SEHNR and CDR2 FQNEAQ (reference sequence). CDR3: CATREIYEQYF. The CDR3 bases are TGTGCCACCCGGGAGATTTACGAGCAGTACTTC.

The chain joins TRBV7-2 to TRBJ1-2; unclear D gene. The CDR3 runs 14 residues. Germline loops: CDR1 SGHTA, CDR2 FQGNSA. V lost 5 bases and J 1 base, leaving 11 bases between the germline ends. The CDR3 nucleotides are TGTGCCAGCAGCGCAACAACAAATAACTATGGCTACACCTTC. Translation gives CASSATTNNYGYTF.

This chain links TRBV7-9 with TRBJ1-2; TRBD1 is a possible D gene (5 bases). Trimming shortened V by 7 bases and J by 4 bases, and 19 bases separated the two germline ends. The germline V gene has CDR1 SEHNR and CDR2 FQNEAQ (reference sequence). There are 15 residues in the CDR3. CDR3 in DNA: TGTGCCAGCAACGAGATGATCTACGGGGGCTATGGCTACACCTTC. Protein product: CASNEMIYGGYGYTF.

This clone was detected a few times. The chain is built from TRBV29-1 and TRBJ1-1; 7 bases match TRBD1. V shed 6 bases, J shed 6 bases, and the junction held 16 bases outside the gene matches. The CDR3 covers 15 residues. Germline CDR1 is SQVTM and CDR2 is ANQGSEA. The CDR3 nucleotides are TGCAGCGTCAGGGGGGACACCTCCCGATCCCCTGAAGCTTTCTTT. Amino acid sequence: CSVRGDTSRSPEAFF.

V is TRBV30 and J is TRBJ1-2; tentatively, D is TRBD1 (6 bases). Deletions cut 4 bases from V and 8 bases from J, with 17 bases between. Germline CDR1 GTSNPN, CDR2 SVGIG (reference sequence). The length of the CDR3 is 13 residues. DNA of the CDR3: TGTGCCTGGAACGGACAGCGTCAGGGGGGCTACACCTTC. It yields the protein CAWNGQRQGGYTF.

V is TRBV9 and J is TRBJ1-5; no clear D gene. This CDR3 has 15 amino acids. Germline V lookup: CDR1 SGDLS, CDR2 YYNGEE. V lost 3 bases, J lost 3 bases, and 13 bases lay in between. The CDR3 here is CASSGNGEPNQPQHF. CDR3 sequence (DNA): TGTGCCAGCAGCGGAAATGGGGAGCCCAATCAGCCCCAGCATTTT.

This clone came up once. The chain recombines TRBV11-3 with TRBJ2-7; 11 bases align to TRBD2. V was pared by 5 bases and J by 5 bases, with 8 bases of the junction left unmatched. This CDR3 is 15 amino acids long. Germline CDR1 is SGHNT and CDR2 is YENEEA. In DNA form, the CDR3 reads TGTGCCAGCAGCCCCCGTAGTAGCGGGAGGGACGAGCAGTACTTC. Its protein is CASSPRSSGRDEQYF.

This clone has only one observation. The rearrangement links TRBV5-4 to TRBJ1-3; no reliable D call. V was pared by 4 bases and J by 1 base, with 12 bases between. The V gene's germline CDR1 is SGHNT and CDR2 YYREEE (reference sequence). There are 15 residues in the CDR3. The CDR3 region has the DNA TGTGCCAGCAGCCCCCAGGCCGGATCTGGAAACACCATATATTTT. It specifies CASSPQAGSGNTIYF.

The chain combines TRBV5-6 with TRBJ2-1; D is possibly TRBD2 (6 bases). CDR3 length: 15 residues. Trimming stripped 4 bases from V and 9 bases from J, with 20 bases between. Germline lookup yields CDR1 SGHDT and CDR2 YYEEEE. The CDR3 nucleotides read TGTGCCAGCAGCCGACCAACACTAGCCCCAGGTGAGCAGTTCTTC. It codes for CASSRPTLAPGEQFF. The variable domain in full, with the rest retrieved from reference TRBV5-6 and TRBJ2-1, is DAGVTQSPTHLIKTRGQQVTLRCSPKSGHDTVSWYQQALGQGPQFIFQYYEEEERQRGNFPDRFSGHQFPNYSSELNVNALLLGDSALYLCASSRPTLAPGEQFFGPGTRLTVL.

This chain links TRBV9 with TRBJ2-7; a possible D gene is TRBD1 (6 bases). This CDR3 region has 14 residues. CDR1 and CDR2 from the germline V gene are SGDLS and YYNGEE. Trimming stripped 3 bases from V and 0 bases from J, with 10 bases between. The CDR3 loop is CASSGQGSSYEQYF. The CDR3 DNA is TGTGCCAGCAGCGGGCAGGGGAGCTCCTACGAGCAGTACTTC.

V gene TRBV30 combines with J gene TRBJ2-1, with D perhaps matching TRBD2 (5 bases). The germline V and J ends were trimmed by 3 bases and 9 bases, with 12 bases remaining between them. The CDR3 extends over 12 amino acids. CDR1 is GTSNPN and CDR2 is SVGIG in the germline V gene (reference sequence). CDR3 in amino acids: CAWRSSWGEQFF. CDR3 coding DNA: TGTGCCTGGAGATCTAGCTGGGGTGAGCAGTTCTTC.

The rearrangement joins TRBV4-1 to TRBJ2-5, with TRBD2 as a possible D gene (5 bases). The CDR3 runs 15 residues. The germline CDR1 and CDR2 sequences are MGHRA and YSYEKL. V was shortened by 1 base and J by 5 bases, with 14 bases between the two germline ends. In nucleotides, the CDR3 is TGCGCCAGCAGCCAAGGGCGCACTAGTCTGGAGACCCAGTACTTC. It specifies CASSQGRTSLETQYF.

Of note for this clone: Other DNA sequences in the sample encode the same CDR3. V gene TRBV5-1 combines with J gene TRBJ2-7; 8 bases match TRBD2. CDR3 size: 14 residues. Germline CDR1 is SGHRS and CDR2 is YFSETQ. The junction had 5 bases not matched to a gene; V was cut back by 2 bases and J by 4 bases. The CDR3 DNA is TGCGCCAGCAGCTTAGCAGCGGGAGCTTACGAGCAGTACTTC. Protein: CASSLAAGAYEQYF. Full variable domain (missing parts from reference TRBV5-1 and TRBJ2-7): KAGVTQTPRYLIKTRGQQVTLSCSPISGHRSVSWYQQTPGQGLQFLFEYFSETQRNKGNFPGRFSGRQFSNSRSEMNVSTLELGDSALYLCASSLAAGAYEQYFGPGTRLTVT.

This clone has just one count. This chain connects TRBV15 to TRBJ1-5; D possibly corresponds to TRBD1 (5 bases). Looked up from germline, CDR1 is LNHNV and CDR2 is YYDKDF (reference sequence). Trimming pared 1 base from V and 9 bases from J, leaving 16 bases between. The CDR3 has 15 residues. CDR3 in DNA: TGTGCCACCAGCAGAGGTCAAGACAGCCCTGGGCCCCAGCATTTT. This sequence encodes CATSRGQDSPGPQHF.

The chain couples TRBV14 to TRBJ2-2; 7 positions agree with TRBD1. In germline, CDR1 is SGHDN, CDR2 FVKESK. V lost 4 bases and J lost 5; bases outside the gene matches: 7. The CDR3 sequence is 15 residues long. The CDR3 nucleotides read TGTGCCAGCAGCCGTTGGGACAGCCCTACCGGGGAGCTGTTTTTT. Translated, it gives CASSRWDSPTGELFF.

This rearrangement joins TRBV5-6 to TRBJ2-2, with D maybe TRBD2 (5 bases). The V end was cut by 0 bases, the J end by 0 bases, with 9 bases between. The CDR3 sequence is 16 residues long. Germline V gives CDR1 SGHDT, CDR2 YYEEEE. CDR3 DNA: TGTGCCAGCAGCTTGGGACTAATGACGAACACCGGGGAGCTGTTTTTT. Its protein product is CASSLGLMTNTGELFF.